The 4 T cell receptor beta chains below all came from one sample that was sequenced in a study of T cells in Graves' hyperthyroidism and ophthalmopathy. From RNA transcripts, TCR beta CDR3 regions were amplified. An initial round of RT-PCR targeting the TCR CDR3 relied on the HTBI primer set. TCRdb analysed the multiplex PCR reads with MiXCR anew, one entry per CDR3 protein. The table includes about 380,000 distinct CDR3 sequences, approximately 15% detected once. The sample comprised blood. These receptors were collected from a woman between 55 and 75 years old with Graves' hyperthyroidism.

This clonotype was detected ten times or more. This sequence joins TRBV29-1 and TRBJ2-1; 10 nucleotides line up with TRBD2. The CDR3 covers 14 residues. Germline V lookup: CDR1 SQVTM, CDR2 ANQGSEA. The ends lost 1 base at V and 7 bases at J; junction bases unmatched: 4. As DNA, the CDR3 is TGCAGCGTTGAAGGAGCGGGAGGGTCTAATGAGCAGTTCTTC. Translation gives CSVEGAGGSNEQFF.

This clonotype has a handful of counts. J is TRBJ1-5 and V is TRBV10-3, with D unclear. V lost 0 bases and J 7 bases, leaving 7 bases between the germline ends. The CDR3 runs 13 residues. CDR1 and CDR2 from the germline V gene are ENHRY and SYGVKD. CDR3 residues: CAISESIVQPQHF. The CDR3 nucleotides read TGTGCCATCAGTGAGTCGATAGTACAGCCCCAGCATTTT.

This clonotype was observed at least ten times. V is TRBV10-3 and J is TRBJ2-1, with D possibly matching TRBD2 (6 bases). Trimming removed 6 bases from V and 8 bases from J, with 17 bases in between. This CDR3 region has 14 residues. Germline CDR1 and CDR2: ENHRY and SYGVKD. The CDR3 spells CAISSFGGWDEQFF. The CDR3 DNA reads TGTGCCATCAGCTCCTTCGGGGGTTGGGATGAGCAGTTCTTC.

This clonotype was picked up many times. This chain joins TRBV4-1 and TRBJ1-1; a weak D match, TRBD1 (6 bases). V was shortened by 3 bases and J by 8 bases, with 13 bases between the two germline ends. Per the germline V gene, CDR1 is MGHRA and CDR2 is YSYEKL. The CDR3 length is 13 residues. The CDR3 DNA reads TGCGCCAGCAGCCATTCCGGGACAAGAGAAGCTTTCTTT. Translating it yields CASSHSGTREAFF.